This T cell receptor beta chain emerged from a study of response to subunit inactivated influenza vaccine. Germline assignment: CDR1 LGHNA and CDR2 YSLEER. V gave up 0 bases and J gave up 5 bases; unmatched junction bases: 4. The CDR3 totals 16 residues. In its sample, this clonotype was seen a few times. Its matching antigen is unknown. MiXCR, applied by TCRdb to the RT-PCR reads, yields one record per CDR3 protein. The sample lists hundreds of thousands of distinct CDR3 sequences, approximately 12% occurring once. Study-wide results and limits: That few new T cells are recruited by each seasonal influenza vaccination was the authors' suggestion.

The origin of this receptor is a man in his fifties who received an inactivated influenza vaccine. Sequencing used PBMCs from blood, obtained on the day of vaccination. The chain has TRBV4-3 and TRBJ1-4; 9 nucleotides line up with TRBD1. The DNA for the CDR3 is TGCGCCAGCAGCCAAGATCGGGGGACAGGGAATGAAAAACTGTTTTTT. It translates to CASSQDRGTGNEKLFF.